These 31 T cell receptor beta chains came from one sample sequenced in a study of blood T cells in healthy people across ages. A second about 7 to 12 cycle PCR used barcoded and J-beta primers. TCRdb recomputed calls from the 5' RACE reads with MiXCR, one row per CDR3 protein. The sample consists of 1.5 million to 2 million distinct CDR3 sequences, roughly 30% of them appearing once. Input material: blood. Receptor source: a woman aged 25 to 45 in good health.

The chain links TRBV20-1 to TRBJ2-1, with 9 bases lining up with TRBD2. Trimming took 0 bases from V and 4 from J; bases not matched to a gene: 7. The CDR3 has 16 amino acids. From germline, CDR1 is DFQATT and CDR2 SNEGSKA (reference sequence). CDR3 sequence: CSARDPAGGPYNEQFF. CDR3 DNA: TGCAGTGCTAGAGATCCAGCGGGGGGTCCATACAATGAGCAGTTCTTC.

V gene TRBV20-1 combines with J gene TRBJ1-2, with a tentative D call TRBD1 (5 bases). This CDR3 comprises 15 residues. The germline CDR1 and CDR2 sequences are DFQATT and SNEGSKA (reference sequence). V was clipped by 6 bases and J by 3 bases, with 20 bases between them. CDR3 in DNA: TGCAGTGCCACCGGGACCAATAAAAGGGACTATGGCTACACCTTC. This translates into CSATGTNKRDYGYTF.

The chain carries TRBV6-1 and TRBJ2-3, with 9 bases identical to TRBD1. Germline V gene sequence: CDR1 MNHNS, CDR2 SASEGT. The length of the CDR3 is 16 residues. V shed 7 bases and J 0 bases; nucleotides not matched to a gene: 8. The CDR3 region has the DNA TGTGCCAGCAATCGACAGGGGGGGGCAAGCACAGATACGCAGTATTTT. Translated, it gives CASNRQGGASTDTQYF.

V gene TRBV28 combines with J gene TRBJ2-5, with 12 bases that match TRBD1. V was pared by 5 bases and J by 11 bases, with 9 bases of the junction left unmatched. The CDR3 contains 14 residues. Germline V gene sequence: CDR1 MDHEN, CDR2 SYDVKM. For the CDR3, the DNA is TGTGCCAGCAGTGGGGGGGACAGGGGGCTGGAGCAGTACTTC. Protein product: CASSGGDRGLEQYF.

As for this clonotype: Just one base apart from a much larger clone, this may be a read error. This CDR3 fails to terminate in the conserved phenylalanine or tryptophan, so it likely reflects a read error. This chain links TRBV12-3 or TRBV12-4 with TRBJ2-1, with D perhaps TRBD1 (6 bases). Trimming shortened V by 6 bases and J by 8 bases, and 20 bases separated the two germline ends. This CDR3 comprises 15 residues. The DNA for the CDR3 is TGTGCCAGCAGCTACCCGGGACAAGGGATGGATGAGCAGTTCATC. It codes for CASSYPGQGMDEQFI.

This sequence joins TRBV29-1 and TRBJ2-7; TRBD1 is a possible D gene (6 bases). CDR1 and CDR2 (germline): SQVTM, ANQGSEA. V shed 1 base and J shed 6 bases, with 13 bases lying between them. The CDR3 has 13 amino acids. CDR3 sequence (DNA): TGCAGCGTTGAAGCGGTACAGGGCGGCGAGCAGTACTTC. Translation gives CSVEAVQGGEQYF.

CDR3 amino acids: CASSHRGGGSYEQYF. CDR3 sequence (DNA): TGTGCCAGCAGCCACCGAGGCGGAGGCAGCTACGAGCAGTACTTC. The V call is TRBV12-3 or TRBV12-4, the J call TRBJ2-7; possible D gene TRBD2, 5 bases. The CDR3 runs 15 residues. Between the trimmed V and J ends, which lost 6 bases and 3 bases, there was a span of 18 bases.

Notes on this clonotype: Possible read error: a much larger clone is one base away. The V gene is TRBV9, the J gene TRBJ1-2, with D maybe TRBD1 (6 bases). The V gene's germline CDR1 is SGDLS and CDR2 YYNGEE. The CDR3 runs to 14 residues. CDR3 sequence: CAGSVDLGAYGYTF. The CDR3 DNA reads TGTGCCGGCAGCGTAGACTTGGGGGCGTATGGCTACACCTTC.

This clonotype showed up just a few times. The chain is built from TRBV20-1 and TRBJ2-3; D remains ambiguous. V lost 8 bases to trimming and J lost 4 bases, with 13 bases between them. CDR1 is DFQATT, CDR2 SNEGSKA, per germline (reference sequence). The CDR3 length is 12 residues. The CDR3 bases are TGCAGTTCGTCCCTTCGGCCAGATACGCAGTATTTT. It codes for CSSSLRPDTQYF.

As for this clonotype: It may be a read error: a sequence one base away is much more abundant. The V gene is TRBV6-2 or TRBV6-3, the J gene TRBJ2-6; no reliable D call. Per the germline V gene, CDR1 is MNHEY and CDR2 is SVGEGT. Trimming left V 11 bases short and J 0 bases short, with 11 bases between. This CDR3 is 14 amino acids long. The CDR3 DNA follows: TGTGCCGGCACCACCAACTCTGGGGCCAACGTCCTGACTTTC. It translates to CAGTTNSGANVLTF.

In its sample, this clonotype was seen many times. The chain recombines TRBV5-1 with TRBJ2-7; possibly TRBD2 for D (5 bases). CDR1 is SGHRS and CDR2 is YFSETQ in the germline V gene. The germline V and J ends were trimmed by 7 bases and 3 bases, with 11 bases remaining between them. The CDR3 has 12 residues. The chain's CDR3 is CASSAGVYEQYF. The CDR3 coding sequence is TGCGCCAGCTCTGCCGGGGTCTACGAGCAGTACTTC.

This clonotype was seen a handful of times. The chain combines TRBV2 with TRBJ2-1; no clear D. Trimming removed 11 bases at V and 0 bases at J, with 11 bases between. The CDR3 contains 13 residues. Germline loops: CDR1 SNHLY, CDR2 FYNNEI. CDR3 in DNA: TGTGCCGGATCCGAAAACTCCTACAATGAGCAGTTCTTC. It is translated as CAGSENSYNEQFF.

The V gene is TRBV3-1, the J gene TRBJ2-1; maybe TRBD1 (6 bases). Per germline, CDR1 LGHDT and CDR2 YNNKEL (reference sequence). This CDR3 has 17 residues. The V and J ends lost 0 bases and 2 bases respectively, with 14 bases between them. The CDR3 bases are TGTGCCAGCAGCCAAGATGGCCCAGGGGCGACCTACAATGAGCAGTTCTTC. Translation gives CASSQDGPGATYNEQFF.

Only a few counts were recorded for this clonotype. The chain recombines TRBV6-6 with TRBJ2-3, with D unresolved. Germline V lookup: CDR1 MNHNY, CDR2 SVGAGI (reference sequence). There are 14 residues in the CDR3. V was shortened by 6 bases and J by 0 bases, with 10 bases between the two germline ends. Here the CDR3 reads CASRTSYSTDTQYF. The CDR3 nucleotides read TGTGCCAGCAGGACTTCATATAGCACAGATACGCAGTATTTT.

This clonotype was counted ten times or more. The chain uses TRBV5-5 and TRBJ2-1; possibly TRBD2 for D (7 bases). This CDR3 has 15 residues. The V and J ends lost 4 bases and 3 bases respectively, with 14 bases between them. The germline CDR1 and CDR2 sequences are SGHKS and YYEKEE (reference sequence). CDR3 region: CASSHGGQHYNEQFF. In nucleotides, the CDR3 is TGTGCCAGCAGCCACGGGGGGCAACACTACAATGAGCAGTTCTTC. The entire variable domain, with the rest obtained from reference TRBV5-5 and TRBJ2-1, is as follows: DAGVTQSPTHLIKTRGQQVTLRCSPISGHKSVSWYQQVLGQGPQFIFQYYEKEERGRGNFPDRFSARQFPNYSSELNVNALLLGDSALYLCASSHGGQHYNEQFFGPGTRLTVL.

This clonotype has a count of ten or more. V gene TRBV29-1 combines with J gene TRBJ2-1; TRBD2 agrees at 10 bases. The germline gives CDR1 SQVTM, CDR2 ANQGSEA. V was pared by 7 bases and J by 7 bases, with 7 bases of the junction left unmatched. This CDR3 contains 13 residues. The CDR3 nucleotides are TGCAGCGCTCTAGCGGGAGTCAGTAATGAGCAGTTCTTC. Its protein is CSALAGVSNEQFF.

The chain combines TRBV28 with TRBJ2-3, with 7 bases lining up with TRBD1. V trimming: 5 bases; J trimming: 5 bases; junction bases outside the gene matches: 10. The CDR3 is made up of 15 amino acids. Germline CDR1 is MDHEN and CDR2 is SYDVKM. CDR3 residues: CASSPTGVARDTQYF. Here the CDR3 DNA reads TGTGCCAGCAGTCCCACAGGGGTAGCGAGAGATACGCAGTATTTT.

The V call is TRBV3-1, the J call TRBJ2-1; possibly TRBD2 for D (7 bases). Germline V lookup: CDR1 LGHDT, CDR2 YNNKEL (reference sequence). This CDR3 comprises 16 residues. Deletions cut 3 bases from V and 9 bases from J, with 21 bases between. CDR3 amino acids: CASSQGGGGLFAEQFF. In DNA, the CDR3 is TGTGCCAGCAGCCAGGGTGGGGGGGGCCTTTTTGCTGAGCAGTTCTTC.

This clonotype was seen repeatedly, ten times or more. This chain's CDR3 is CASSLRSSQETQYF. The DNA for the CDR3 is TGTGCCAGCAGTTTACGCAGCTCTCAAGAGACCCAGTACTTC. The J gene is TRBJ2-5, the V gene TRBV12-3 or TRBV12-4, with D hard to call. V lost 2 bases, J lost 2 bases, and 9 bases lay in between. CDR3 length: 14 residues.

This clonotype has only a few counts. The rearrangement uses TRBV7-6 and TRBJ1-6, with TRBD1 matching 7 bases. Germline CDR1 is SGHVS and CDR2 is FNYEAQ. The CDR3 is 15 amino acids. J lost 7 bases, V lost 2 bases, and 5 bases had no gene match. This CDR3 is CASSLNRGGNSPLHF. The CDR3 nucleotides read TGTGCCAGCAGCTTAAACAGGGGAGGAAATTCACCCCTCCACTTT.

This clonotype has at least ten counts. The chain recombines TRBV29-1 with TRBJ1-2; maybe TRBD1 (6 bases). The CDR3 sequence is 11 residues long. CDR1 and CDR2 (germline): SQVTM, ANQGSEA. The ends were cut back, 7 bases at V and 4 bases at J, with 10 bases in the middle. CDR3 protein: CSADRSYGYTF. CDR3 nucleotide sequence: TGCAGCGCTGACAGGTCCTATGGCTACACCTTC.

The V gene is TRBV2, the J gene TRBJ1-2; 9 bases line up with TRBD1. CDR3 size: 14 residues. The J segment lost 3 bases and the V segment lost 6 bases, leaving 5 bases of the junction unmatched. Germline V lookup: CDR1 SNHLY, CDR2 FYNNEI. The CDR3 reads CASRTGGAYYGYTF. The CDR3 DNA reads TGTGCCAGCAGAACAGGGGGCGCATACTATGGCTACACCTTC.

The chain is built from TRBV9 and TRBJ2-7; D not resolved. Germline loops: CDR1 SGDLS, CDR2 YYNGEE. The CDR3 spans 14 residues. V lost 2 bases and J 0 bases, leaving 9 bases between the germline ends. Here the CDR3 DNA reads TGTGCCAGCAGCGTTTTAAGCGACTCCTACGAGCAGTACTTC. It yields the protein CASSVLSDSYEQYF.

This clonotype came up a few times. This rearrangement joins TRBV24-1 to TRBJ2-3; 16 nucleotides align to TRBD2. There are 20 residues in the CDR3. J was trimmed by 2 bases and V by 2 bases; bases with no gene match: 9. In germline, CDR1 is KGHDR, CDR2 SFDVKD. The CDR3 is CATSDWDGGTSGGDTDTQYF. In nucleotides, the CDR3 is TGTGCCACCAGTGATTGGGACGGAGGGACTAGCGGGGGGGACACAGATACGCAGTATTTT.

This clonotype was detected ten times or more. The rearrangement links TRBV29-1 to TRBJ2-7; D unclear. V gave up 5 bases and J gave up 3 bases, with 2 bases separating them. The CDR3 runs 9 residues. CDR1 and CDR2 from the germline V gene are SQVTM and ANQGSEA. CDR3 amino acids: CSVLYEQYF. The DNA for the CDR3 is TGCAGCGTTCTCTACGAGCAGTACTTC.

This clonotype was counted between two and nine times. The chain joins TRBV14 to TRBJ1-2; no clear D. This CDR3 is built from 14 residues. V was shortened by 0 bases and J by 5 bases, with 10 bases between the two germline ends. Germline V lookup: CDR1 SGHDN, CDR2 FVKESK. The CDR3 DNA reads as TGTGCCAGCAGCCAAGATCGGGCAGCTTATGGCTACACCTTC. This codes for CASSQDRAAYGYTF.

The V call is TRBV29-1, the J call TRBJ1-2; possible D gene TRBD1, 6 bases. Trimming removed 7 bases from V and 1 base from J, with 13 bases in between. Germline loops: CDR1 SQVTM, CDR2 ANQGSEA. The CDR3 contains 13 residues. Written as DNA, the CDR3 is TGCAGCGGCCGGTACAGGGATAACTATGGCTACACCTTC. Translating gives CSGRYRDNYGYTF.

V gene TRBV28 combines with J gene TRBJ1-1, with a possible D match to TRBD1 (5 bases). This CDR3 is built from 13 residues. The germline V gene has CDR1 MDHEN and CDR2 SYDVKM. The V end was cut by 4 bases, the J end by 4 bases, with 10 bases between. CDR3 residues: CASSYGAATEAFF. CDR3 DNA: TGTGCCAGCAGTTACGGGGCGGCCACTGAAGCTTTCTTT.

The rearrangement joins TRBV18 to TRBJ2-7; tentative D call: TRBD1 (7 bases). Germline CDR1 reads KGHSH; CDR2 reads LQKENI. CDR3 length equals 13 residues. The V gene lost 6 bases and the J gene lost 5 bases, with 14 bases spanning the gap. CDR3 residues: CASSEGQPDEQYV. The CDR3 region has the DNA TGTGCCAGCTCGGAGGGACAGCCCGACGAGCAGTACGTC.

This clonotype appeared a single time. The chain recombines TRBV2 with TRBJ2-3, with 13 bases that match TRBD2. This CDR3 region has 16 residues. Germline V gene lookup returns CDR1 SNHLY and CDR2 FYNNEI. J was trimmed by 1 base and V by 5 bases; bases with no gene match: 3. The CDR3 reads CASSNGLAGGTDTQYF. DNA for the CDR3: TGTGCCAGCAGTAACGGACTAGCGGGGGGCACAGATACGCAGTATTTT.

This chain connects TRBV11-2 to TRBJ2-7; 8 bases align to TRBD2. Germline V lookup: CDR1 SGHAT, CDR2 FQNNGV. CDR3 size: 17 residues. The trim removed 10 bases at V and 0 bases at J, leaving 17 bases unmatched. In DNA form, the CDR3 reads TGTGCCACCCGGGTCCCTAGCGGGCTTGCTCTCTCCTACGAGCAGTACTTC. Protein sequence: CATRVPSGLALSYEQYF.